This T cell receptor (beta chain) was sequenced in a study of blood T cell repertoires in COVID-19. Looking at the study overall: Sample material is recorded as cDNA or gDNA derived from T cells, B-cell-depleted T cells, or PBMCs.

This clone was found a few times. V dropped 2 bases and J dropped 4; count of bases not matched to a gene: 8. This CDR3 contains 17 residues. Libraries were prepared by immunoSEQ multiplex PCR; TCRdb keeps only in-frame clonotypes and omits some of them. The table has some 200,000 clones, about 83% seen once. The clonotype originates from a woman aged 70-85 years with COVID-19, enrolled during active disease. Sequencing used peripheral blood. V and J are TRBV23-1 and TRBJ1-6, with TRBD1 matching over 7 bases. TRBV23-1 is an ORF, and what it does is uncertain. CDR3 loop: CASSQDRQGPYNSPLHF. The CDR3 DNA sequence: TGCGCCAGCAGTCAAGATAGACAGGGCCCTTATAATTCACCCCTCCACTTT.